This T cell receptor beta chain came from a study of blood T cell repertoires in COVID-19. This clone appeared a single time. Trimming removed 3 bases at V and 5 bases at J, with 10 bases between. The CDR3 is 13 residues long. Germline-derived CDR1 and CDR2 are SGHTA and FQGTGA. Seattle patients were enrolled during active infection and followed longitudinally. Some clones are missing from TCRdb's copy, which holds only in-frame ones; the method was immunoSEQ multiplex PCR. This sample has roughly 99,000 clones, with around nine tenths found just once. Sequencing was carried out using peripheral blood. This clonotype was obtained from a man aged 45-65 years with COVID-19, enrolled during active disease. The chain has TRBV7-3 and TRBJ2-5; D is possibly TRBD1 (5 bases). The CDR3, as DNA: TGTGCCAGCAGCTTTAGGGGTTTGGAGACCCAGTACTTC. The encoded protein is CASSFRGLETQYF.